This paragraph reports one T cell receptor beta chain. Its antigen remains unknown. The data were taken from a study of OX40 agonist ivuxolimab in advanced cancers. Study context: Patient treatment consisted of intravenous ivuxolimab administration every 2 weeks at 0.01 to 10 mg/kg. Study results and caveats: The CD4+ and CD8+ T cells in the blood had expanded clonally by week 6 at 0.1 to 3.0 mg/kg.

Produced via immunoSEQ multiplex PCR; TCRdb's table is partial and in-frame only. This sample carries 35,000 to 45,000 clones, 74% of them seen once, and the ten largest clones take roughly 18%. The CDR3 extends over 13 amino acids. The J segment lost 6 bases and the V segment lost 4 bases, leaving 1 base of the junction unmatched. From germline, CDR1 is SGHAT and CDR2 FQNNGV. The chain carries TRBV11-2 and TRBJ1-1, with TRBD1 matching 11 bases. Sequences were derived from CD4+ or CD8+ T cells sorted from blood, sampled in a trial of the OX40 agonist ivuxolimab. This receptor was identified in an adult with an advanced solid tumor such as melanoma, head and neck, liver or kidney cancer. The CDR3 protein is CASSWDRGAEAFF. Written as DNA, the CDR3 is TGTGCCAGCAGCTGGGACAGGGGGGCTGAAGCTTTCTTT.